The 2 T cell receptor beta chains presented below share a single source sample, sequenced in a study of identical twins. TCRdb ran MiXCR on the 5' RACE reads and lists one entry per CDR3 protein. The data hold 1.5 million or so distinct CDR3 sequences, with 32% observed a single time. Sequencing was done on a sample of cord blood. Every receptor here comes from a newborn girl in good health.

The chain links TRBV9 to TRBJ2-3, with TRBD2 as a possible D gene (5 bases). Germline CDR1 reads SGDLS; CDR2 reads YYNGEE. This CDR3 is 14 amino acids long. V lost 7 bases and J 2 bases, leaving 14 bases between the germline ends. The CDR3 is CASGPAGHTDTQYF. The CDR3 DNA reads TGTGCCAGCGGCCCTGCGGGCCACACAGATACGCAGTATTTT.

This clonotype was counted only a few times. The rearrangement uses TRBV10-1 and TRBJ2-3; D gene ambiguous. Germline V gives CDR1 WNHNN, CDR2 SYGVQD (reference sequence). The CDR3 sequence is 13 residues long. Trimming pared 0 bases from V and 6 bases from J, leaving 7 bases between. The CDR3 loop is CASSESWSDTQYF. CDR3 in DNA: TGCGCCAGCAGTGAGTCGTGGTCGGATACGCAGTATTTT.